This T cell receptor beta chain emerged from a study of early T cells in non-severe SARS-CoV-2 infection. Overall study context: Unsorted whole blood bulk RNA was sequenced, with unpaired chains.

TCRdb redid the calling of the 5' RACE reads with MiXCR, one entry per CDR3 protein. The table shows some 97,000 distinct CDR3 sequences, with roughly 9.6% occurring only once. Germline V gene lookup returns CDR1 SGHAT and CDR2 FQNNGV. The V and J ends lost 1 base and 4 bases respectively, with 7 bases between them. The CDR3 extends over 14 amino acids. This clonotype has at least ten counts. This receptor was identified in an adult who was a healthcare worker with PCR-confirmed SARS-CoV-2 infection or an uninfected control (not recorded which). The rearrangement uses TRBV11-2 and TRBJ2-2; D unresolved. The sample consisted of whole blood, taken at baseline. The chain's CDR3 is CASSLVQFTGELFF. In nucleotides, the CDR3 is TGTGCCAGCAGCTTAGTTCAGTTCACCGGGGAGCTGTTTTTT.